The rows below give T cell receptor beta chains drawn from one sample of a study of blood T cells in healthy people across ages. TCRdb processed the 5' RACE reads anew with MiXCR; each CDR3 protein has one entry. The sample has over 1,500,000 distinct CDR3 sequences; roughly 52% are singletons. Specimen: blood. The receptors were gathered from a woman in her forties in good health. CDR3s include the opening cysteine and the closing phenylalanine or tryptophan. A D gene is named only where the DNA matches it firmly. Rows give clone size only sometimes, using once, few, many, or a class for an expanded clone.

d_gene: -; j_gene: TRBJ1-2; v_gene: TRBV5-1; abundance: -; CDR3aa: CASSFPASQGDHGYTF; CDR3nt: TGCGCCAGTAGCTTCCCGGCATCCCAGGGAGACCATGGCTACACCTTC
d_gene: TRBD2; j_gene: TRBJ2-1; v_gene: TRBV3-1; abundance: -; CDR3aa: CASSISGVAYNEQFF; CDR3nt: TGTGCCAGCAGCATCAGCGGGGTGGCCTACAATGAGCAGTTCTTC
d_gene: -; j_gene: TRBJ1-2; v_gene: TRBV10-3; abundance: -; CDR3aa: CAISEVDRNYGYTF; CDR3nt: TGTGCCATCAGTGAGGTAGACAGGAACTATGGCTACACCTTC
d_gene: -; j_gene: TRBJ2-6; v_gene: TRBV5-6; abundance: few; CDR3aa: CASSLAGFAGANVLTF; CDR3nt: TGTGCCAGCAGCTTGGCTGGGTTCGCTGGGGCCAACGTCCTGACTTTC
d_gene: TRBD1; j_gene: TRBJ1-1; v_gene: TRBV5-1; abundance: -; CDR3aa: CASSGTGVNTEAFF; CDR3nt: TGCGCCAGCAGCGGGACAGGGGTGAACACTGAAGCTTTCTTT
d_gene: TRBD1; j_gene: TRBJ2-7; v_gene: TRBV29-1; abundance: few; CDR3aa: CSGGDREEQYF; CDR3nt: TGCAGCGGGGGGGACAGGGAAGAGCAGTACTTC
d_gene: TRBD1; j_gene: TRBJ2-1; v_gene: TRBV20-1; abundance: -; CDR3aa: CGAAFTGTGKEQFF; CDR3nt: TGCGGTGCCGCATTTACCGGGACAGGGAAAGAGCAGTTCTTC
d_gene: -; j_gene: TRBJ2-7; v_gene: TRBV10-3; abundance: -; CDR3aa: CAISEPTLVGNEQYF; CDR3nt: TGTGCCATCAGTGAGCCAACCCTCGTTGGCAATGAGCAGTACTTC
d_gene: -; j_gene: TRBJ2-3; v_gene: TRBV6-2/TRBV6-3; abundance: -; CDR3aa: CASSFGAGRLSTDTQYF; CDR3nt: TGTGCCAGCAGTTTCGGCGCAGGTCGCCTTTCCACAGATACGCAGTATTTT
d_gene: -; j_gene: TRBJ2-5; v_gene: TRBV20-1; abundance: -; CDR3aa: CSAGGTRETQYF; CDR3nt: TGCAGTGCCGGGGGCACGCGGGAGACCCAGTACTTC
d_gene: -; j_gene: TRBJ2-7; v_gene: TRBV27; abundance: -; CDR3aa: CASSLIFTGYSYNEQYF; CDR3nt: TGTGCCAGCAGTTTAATTTTCACGGGGTACTCCTACAATGAGCAGTACTTC
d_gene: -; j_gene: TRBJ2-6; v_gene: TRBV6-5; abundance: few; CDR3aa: CASSYVAGAVSGANVLTF; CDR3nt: TGTGCCAGCAGTTACGTGGCAGGGGCCGTCTCTGGGGCCAACGTCCTGACTTTC
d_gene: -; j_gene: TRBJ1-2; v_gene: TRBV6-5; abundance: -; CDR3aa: CASSYSRTLPYGYTF; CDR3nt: TGTGCCAGCAGTTACTCCCGGACCCTTCCTTATGGCTACACCTTC
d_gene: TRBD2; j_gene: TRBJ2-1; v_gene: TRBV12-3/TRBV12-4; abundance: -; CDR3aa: CASSSSGGRGFYNEQFF; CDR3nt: TGTGCCAGCAGTTCTAGCGGGGGCCGAGGATTTTACAATGAGCAGTTCTTC
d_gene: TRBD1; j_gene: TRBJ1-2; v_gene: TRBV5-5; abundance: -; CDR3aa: CASSQQTGLTYGYTF; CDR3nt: TGTGCCAGCAGCCAACAGACAGGGCTAACCTATGGCTACACCTTC
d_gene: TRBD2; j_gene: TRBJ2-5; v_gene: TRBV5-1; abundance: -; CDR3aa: CASSKGTSGEETQYF; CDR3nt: TGCGCCAGCAGCAAAGGGACTAGCGGGGAAGAGACCCAGTACTTC
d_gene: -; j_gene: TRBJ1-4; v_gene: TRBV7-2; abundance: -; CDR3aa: CASSPGKLRFTNEKLFF; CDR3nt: TGTGCCAGCAGCCCCGGGAAATTGAGGTTCACTAATGAAAAACTGTTTTTT
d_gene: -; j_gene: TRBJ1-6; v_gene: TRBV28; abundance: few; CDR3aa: CASSFKSSYNSPLHF; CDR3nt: TGTGCCAGCAGTTTTAAAAGCTCCTATAATTCACCCCTCCACTTT
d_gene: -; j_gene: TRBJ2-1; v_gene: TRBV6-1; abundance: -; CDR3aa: CASFQWDYNEQFF; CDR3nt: TGTGCCAGTTTTCAATGGGACTACAATGAGCAGTTCTTC
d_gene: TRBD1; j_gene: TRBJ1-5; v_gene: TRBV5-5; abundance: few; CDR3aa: CASSLMTGVNQPQHF; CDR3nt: TGTGCCAGCAGCTTGATGACAGGGGTTAATCAGCCCCAGCATTTT
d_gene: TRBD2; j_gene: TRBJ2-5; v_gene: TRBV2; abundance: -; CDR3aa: CASSEAPPGLAQGETQYF; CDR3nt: TGTGCCAGCAGTGAAGCGCCTCCGGGACTAGCGCAAGGGGAGACCCAGTACTTC
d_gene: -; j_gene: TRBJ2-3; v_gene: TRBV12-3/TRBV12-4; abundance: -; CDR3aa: CASSLALGRIDTDTQYF; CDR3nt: TGTGCCAGCAGCCTCGCCCTTGGCCGGATCGATACAGATACGCAGTATTTT
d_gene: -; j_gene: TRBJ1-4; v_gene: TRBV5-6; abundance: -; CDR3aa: CASSLRQVGYEKLFF; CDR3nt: TGTGCCAGCAGCCTACGACAGGTCGGATACGAAAAACTGTTTTTT
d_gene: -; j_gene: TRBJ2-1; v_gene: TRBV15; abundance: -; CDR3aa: CATSRPPPGPEQFF; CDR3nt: TGTGCCACCAGCAGACCTCCTCCGGGACCCGAGCAGTTCTTC
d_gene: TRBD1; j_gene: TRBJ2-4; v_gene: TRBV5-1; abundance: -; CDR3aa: CASSLGDRANKNIQYF; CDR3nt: TGCGCCAGCAGCTTGGGGGACAGGGCGAACAAAAACATTCAGTACTTC
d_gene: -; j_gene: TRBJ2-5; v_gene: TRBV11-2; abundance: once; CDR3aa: CASSLDHGETQYF; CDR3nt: TGTGCCAGCAGCTTAGATCACGGAGAGACCCAGTACTTC
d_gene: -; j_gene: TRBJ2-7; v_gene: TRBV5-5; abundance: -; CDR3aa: CASSLVADSYEQYF; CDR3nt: TGTGCCAGCAGCTTGGTGGCGGACTCCTACGAGCAGTACTTC
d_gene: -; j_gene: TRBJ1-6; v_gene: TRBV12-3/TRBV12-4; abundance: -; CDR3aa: CASSFPVSGSPLHF; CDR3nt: TGTGCCAGCAGTTTCCCGGTTTCCGGCTCACCCCTCCACTTT
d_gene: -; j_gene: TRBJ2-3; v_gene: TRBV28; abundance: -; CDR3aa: CASKTDNTDTQYF; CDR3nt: TGTGCCAGCAAGACGGACAACACAGATACGCAGTATTTT
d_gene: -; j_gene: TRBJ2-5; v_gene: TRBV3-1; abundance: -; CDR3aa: CASSKRGPRFQETQYF; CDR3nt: TGTGCCAGCAGCAAACGGGGGCCCCGCTTTCAAGAGACCCAGTACTTC
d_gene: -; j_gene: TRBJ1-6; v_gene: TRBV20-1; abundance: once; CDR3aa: CSASSAYNSPLHF; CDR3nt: TGCAGTGCTAGCTCCGCTTATAATTCACCCCTCCACTTT
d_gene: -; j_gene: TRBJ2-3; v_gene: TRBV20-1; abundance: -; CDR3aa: CSARVTVSATGRRGGTDTQYF; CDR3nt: TGCAGTGCTAGAGTTACGGTGTCGGCGACAGGTAGAAGAGGGGGCACAGATACGCAGTATTTT
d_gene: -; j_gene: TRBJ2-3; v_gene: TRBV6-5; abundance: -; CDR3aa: CASSYGLPSGTDTQYF; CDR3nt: TGTGCCAGCAGTTACGGACTCCCCAGTGGCACAGATACGCAGTATTTT
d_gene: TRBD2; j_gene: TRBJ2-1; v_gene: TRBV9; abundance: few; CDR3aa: CASSVESRQAGGHNEQFF; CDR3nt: TGTGCCAGCAGCGTAGAATCGAGACAGGCGGGGGGTCACAATGAGCAGTTCTTC
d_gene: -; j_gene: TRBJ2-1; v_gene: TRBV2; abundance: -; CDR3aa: CASSERLGLNEQFF; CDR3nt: TGTGCCAGCAGTGAGAGACTAGGGTTAAATGAGCAGTTCTTC
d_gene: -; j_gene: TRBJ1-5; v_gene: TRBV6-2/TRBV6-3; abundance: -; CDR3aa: CASTPSGGYNQPQHF; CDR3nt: TGTGCCAGCACTCCCTCTGGCGGATACAATCAGCCCCAGCATTTT
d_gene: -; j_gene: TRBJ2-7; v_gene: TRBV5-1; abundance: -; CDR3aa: CASSLEVGSSYEQYF; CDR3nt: TGCGCCAGCAGCTTGGAGGTGGGTAGCTCCTACGAGCAGTACTTC
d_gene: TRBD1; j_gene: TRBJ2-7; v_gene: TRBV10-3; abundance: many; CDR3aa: CAISEYRQGDSYEQYF; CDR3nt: TGTGCCATCAGTGAGTATCGACAGGGGGACTCCTACGAGCAGTACTTC
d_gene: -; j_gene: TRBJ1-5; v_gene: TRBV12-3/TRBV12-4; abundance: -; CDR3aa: CASSPMGYGLTGREGNQPQHF; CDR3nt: TGTGCCAGCAGCCCCATGGGGTACGGTCTGACTGGCCGAGAAGGCAATCAGCCCCAGCATTTT
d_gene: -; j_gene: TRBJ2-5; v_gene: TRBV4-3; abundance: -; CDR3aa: CASSVEYKETQYF; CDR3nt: TGCGCCAGCAGCGTAGAATATAAAGAGACCCAGTACTTC
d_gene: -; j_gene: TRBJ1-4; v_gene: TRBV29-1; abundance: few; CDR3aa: CSVVPTSATNEKLFF; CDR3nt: TGCAGCGTTGTTCCCACATCGGCAACTAATGAAAAACTGTTTTTT